Presented here are 28 T cell receptor beta chains from one specimen sequenced in a study of blood T cell repertoires in COVID-19. Clones were sequenced by immunoSEQ multiplex PCR, and TCRdb holds only the in-frame ones, with some missing. The repertoire includes around 140,000 clones, 80% to 90% of them detected once, and 11% sits in the top ten. Sequences were obtained from PBMCs or T cells enriched from blood (not recorded which). Receptors were obtained from a man aged 60-69 years who had recovered from COVID-19.

This chain connects TRBV28 to TRBJ2-1; perhaps TRBD1 as D (6 bases). There are 14 residues in the CDR3. Germline loops: CDR1 MDHEN, CDR2 SYDVKM. V dropped 5 bases and J dropped 6 bases, with 14 bases sitting between them. CDR3 protein: CASSPRTEFNEQFF. The CDR3 DNA is TGTGCCAGCAGTCCCAGGACAGAGTTCAATGAGCAGTTCTTC. Filled out from reference TRBV28 and TRBJ2-1, the complete variable domain reads DVKVTQSSRYLVKRTGEKVFLECVQDMDHENMFWYRQDPGLGLRLIYFSYDVKMKEKGDIPEGYSVSREKKERFSLILESASTNQTSMYLCASSPRTEFNEQFFGPGTRLTVL.

The chain couples TRBV11-2 to TRBJ2-7; 7 bases align to TRBD1. CDR3 length equals 14 residues. Germline CDR1 SGHAT, CDR2 FQNNGV. V lost 5 bases to trimming and J lost 5 bases; unmatched junction nucleotides: 9. CDR3 bases: TGTGCCAGCAGCAACCGACAGGGTCCGCACGAGCAGTACTTC. Protein product: CASSNRQGPHEQYF.

CDR3 residues: CASLASGGNTIYF. The CDR3 DNA sequence: TGTGCCAGCCTCGCCTCCGGTGGAAACACCATATATTTT. The chain combines TRBV11-2 with TRBJ1-3; no clear D. Germline V lookup: CDR1 SGHAT, CDR2 FQNNGV. V was shortened by 8 bases and J by 3 bases, with 11 bases between the two germline ends. The CDR3 extends over 13 amino acids.

About this clone itself: The junction differs from germline at one of its ends, possibly a read error. This chain links TRBV5-4 with TRBJ2-7, with D perhaps TRBD2 (6 bases). CDR1 and CDR2 (germline): SGHNT, YYREEE (reference sequence). The CDR3 extends over 14 amino acids. The CDR3: CASSLPNSDTGLNF. CDR3 nucleotide sequence: TGTGCCAGCAGCTTGCCAAACTCGGACACGGGACTGAACTTC.

This rearrangement joins TRBV3-1 (or the pseudogene TRBV3-2) to TRBJ2-3; the D gene is possibly TRBD2 (5 bases). The germline V and J ends were trimmed by 2 bases and 8 bases, with 8 bases remaining between them. Germline CDR1 reads LGHDT; CDR2 reads YNNKEL (reference sequence). The CDR3 consists of 12 residues. The CDR3 region has the DNA TGTGCCAGCAGCCAAATGAGCGGTACGCAGTATTTT. Amino acids: CASSQMSGTQYF.

V is TRBV5-1 and J is TRBJ2-7, with TRBD2 identical over 8 bases. The CDR3 consists of 14 residues. Germline CDR1 SGHRS, CDR2 YFSETQ. V gave up 4 bases and J gave up 6 bases; unmatched junction bases: 9. The CDR3 DNA is TGCGCCAGCAGCCTGATTGCGGGGGGAGGCGAGCAGTACTTC. The encoded protein is CASSLIAGGGEQYF.

The chain employs TRBV2 and TRBJ1-1; D not resolved. The length of the CDR3 is 13 residues. Germline V gene sequence: CDR1 SNHLY, CDR2 FYNNEI. The germline V and J ends were trimmed by 3 bases and 1 base, with 6 bases remaining between them. The CDR3: CASSEAGNTEAFF. The DNA for the CDR3 is TGTGCCAGCAGTGAGGCAGGGAACACTGAAGCTTTCTTT.

The CDR3 here is CASSPPSGSYEQYF. The DNA for the CDR3 is TGTGCCAGCTCACCACCTAGCGGGAGTTACGAGCAGTACTTC. This chain joins TRBV18 and TRBJ2-7, with 9 bases that match TRBD2. The CDR3 runs to 14 residues. Germline V gene sequence: CDR1 KGHSH, CDR2 LQKENI. The V gene end was trimmed by 0 bases and the J gene end by 4 bases; junction bases not matched to a gene: 1.

V usage is TRBV19 and J usage is TRBJ2-3, with 10 bases identical to TRBD2. The V gene's germline CDR1 is LNHDA and CDR2 SQIVND (reference sequence). The CDR3 length is 17 residues. V gave up 4 bases and J gave up 6 bases; unmatched junction bases: 13. This chain's CDR3 is CASSSSSGGAGGDTQYF. The CDR3 DNA sequence: TGTGCCAGTAGTAGCTCAAGCGGGGGGGCTGGCGGGGATACGCAGTATTTT.

The chain is built from TRBV2 and TRBJ1-5; no clear D. The CDR3 has 14 residues. Looked up from germline, CDR1 is SNHLY and CDR2 is FYNNEI. V shed 2 bases and J shed 4 bases, with 9 bases lying between them. The CDR3 protein is CASSEWTENQPQHF. The CDR3 coding sequence is TGTGCCAGCAGTGAATGGACTGAGAATCAGCCCCAGCATTTT.

This CDR3 reads CASSLAASTEAFF. As DNA, the CDR3 is TGTGCCAGCAGCTTGGCTGCGAGCACTGAAGCTTTCTTT. The V call is TRBV5-6, the J call TRBJ1-1; D is undetermined. The CDR3 consists of 13 residues. CDR1 SGHDT and CDR2 YYEEEE come from the germline V gene. The V gene lost 0 bases and the J gene lost 4 bases, with 7 bases spanning the gap. The full variable domain, its missing parts supplied by reference TRBV5-6 and TRBJ1-1, is DAGVTQSPTHLIKTRGQQVTLRCSPKSGHDTVSWYQQALGQGPQFIFQYYEEEERQRGNFPDRFSGHQFPNYSSELNVNALLLGDSALYLCASSLAASTEAFFGQGTRLTVV.

The V gene is TRBV10-1, the J gene TRBJ2-2, with 10 bases fitting TRBD1. Trimming at V came to 6 bases and at J to 6 bases, leaving 4 bases not matched to a gene. CDR1 and CDR2 from the germline V gene are WNHNN and SYGVQD (reference sequence). CDR3 length: 14 amino acids. CDR3 nucleotide sequence: TGCGCCAGCAGCCGGACAGGGGGAGCCGGGGAGCTGTTTTTT. It codes for CASSRTGGAGELFF.

The CDR3 bases are TGTGCCAGCAGTTTAGCCCCCAGTTGGTCTGACTCCTACGAGCAGTACTTC. This translates into CASSLAPSWSDSYEQYF. The rearrangement uses TRBV28 and TRBJ2-7; D unclear. The germline V gene has CDR1 MDHEN and CDR2 SYDVKM. V lost 2 bases and J lost 0, with 17 bases in between. CDR3 length: 17 amino acids.

As for this clone: Other DNA sequences within the sample encode an identical CDR3. The rearrangement links TRBV12-3 or TRBV12-4 to TRBJ1-1; D is ambiguous. The CDR3 spans 13 residues. V was shortened by 3 bases and J by 0 bases, with 5 bases between the two germline ends. This CDR3 is CASSFSLNTEAFF. The CDR3 coding sequence is TGTGCCAGCAGTTTCTCCCTGAACACTGAAGCTTTCTTT.

The genes are TRBV28 and TRBJ1-4; TRBD1 matches at 8 bases. Germline V lookup: CDR1 MDHEN, CDR2 SYDVKM. This CDR3 contains 13 residues. The J segment lost 8 bases and the V segment lost 3 bases, leaving 2 bases of the junction unmatched. The CDR3 reads CASSLGQDEKLFF. CDR3 nucleotides: TGTGCCAGCAGTTTGGGACAGGACGAAAAACTGTTTTTT. Full variable domain (missing parts from reference TRBV28 and TRBJ1-4): DVKVTQSSRYLVKRTGEKVFLECVQDMDHENMFWYRQDPGLGLRLIYFSYDVKMKEKGDIPEGYSVSREKKERFSLILESASTNQTSMYLCASSLGQDEKLFFGSGTQLSVL.

The CDR3 loop reads CASSVTGTGIDEKLFF. The CDR3 coding sequence is TGTGCCAGCAGTGTGACCGGGACAGGGATTGATGAAAAACTGTTTTTT. The chain links TRBV6-1 to TRBJ1-4; 9 bases match TRBD1. This CDR3 region has 16 residues. Trimming cost V 4 bases and J 6 bases; bases outside gene matches: 9. In germline, CDR1 is MNHNS, CDR2 SASEGT.

The CDR3 nucleotides read TGTGCCAGCTCGAAGGGGGAAAAACTGTTTTTT. Protein product: CASSKGEKLFF. The chain uses TRBV7-9 and TRBJ1-4, with D maybe TRBD1 (5 bases). The CDR3 sequence is 11 residues long. Trimming took 8 bases from V and 8 from J, leaving 9 bases between them. Germline V gene lookup returns CDR1 SEHNR and CDR2 FQNEAQ (reference sequence).

The J gene is TRBJ1-2, the V gene TRBV6-5; D perhaps matches TRBD1 (6 bases). Between the trimmed V and J ends, which lost 6 bases and 7 bases, there was a span of 18 bases. The CDR3 loop spans 14 amino acids. CDR1 is MNHEY, CDR2 SVGAGI, per germline. For the CDR3, the DNA is TGTGCCAGCAGGCCGGACAGATCGCCTGGTGGCTACACCTTC. Its protein product is CASRPDRSPGGYTF.

A single count supports this clone. This chain uses TRBV5-6 with TRBJ1-5; 7 bases line up with TRBD1. The CDR3 sequence is 15 residues long. The J segment lost 4 bases and the V segment lost 5 bases, leaving 9 bases of the junction unmatched. Per the germline V gene, CDR1 is SGHDT and CDR2 is YYEEEE. CDR3 loop: CASSSNAGGNQPQHF. CDR3 nucleotides: TGTGCCAGCAGTTCCAACGCAGGGGGGAATCAGCCCCAGCATTTT.

J is TRBJ2-7 and V is TRBV6-5, with TRBD1 matching 9 bases. Germline values: CDR1 MNHEY, CDR2 SVGAGI. The CDR3 spans 14 residues. V dropped 6 bases and J dropped 2; count of bases not matched to a gene: 5. The CDR3 here is CASRGQGHPYEQYF. For the CDR3, the DNA is TGTGCCAGCAGGGGACAGGGACACCCCTACGAGCAGTACTTC.

This clone was picked up a small number of times. This chain connects TRBV5-6 to TRBJ2-7; tentative D call: TRBD1 (6 bases). Trimming shortened V by 0 bases and J by 2 bases, and 12 bases separated the two germline ends. The length of the CDR3 is 15 residues. Germline CDR1 reads SGHDT; CDR2 reads YYEEEE. CDR3 residues: CASSLGAGEAYEQYF. In DNA, the CDR3 is TGTGCCAGCAGCTTGGGGGCAGGGGAAGCCTACGAGCAGTACTTC.

The V gene is TRBV20-1, the J gene TRBJ1-2; D uncertain. Germline CDR1 and CDR2: DFQATT and SNEGSKA (reference sequence). Trimming cost V 3 bases and J 5 bases, with 19 bases left between them. This CDR3 region has 15 residues. CDR3 protein: CSASRDQASIYGYTF. As DNA, the CDR3 is TGCAGTGCTAGTCGGGATCAGGCCTCAATATATGGCTACACCTTC.

The V and J genes are TRBV7-9 and TRBJ1-1, with 7 bases that match TRBD1. J lost 0 bases, V lost 4 bases, and 5 bases had no gene match. Germline loops: CDR1 SEHNR, CDR2 FQNEAQ (reference sequence). This CDR3 contains 15 residues. The CDR3, as DNA: TGTGCCAGCAGCTCACCCGGGACAGTGAACACTGAAGCTTTCTTT. It translates to CASSSPGTVNTEAFF. Variable domain in full (rest from reference TRBV7-9 and TRBJ1-1): DTGVSQNPRHKITKRGQNVTFRCDPISEHNRLYWYRQTLGQGPEFLTYFQNEAQLEKSRLLSDRFSAERPKGSFSTLEIQRTEQGDSAMYLCASSSPGTVNTEAFFGQGTRLTVV.

V gene TRBV6-5 combines with J gene TRBJ1-2; 7 nucleotides line up with TRBD1. The germline V gene has CDR1 MNHEY and CDR2 SVGAGI. V trimming: 0 bases; J trimming: 2 bases; junction bases outside the gene matches: 3. The CDR3 totals 15 residues. CDR3 amino acids: CASSYSTGRNYGYTF. The CDR3 DNA is TGTGCCAGCAGTTACTCGACAGGGAGAAACTATGGCTACACCTTC.

V is TRBV27 and J is TRBJ2-7; 9 nucleotides align to TRBD2. V dropped 2 bases and J dropped 6; count of bases not matched to a gene: 5. Germline values: CDR1 MNHEY, CDR2 SMNVEV (reference sequence). The CDR3 has 14 amino acids. In nucleotides, the CDR3 is TGTGCCAGCAGTTTAGCGGGGGGGCTAGGCGAGCAGTACTTC. The encoded protein is CASSLAGGLGEQYF.

V usage is TRBV27 and J usage is TRBJ1-2; possibly TRBD1 for D (6 bases). Trimming cost V 2 bases and J 5 bases, with 9 bases left between them. This CDR3 has 13 residues. Germline CDR1 is MNHEY and CDR2 is SMNVEV (reference sequence). CDR3 in amino acids: CASSLVQGYGYTF. The CDR3 DNA reads TGTGCCAGCAGTTTAGTCCAGGGGTATGGCTACACCTTC.

The rearrangement links TRBV16 to TRBJ1-4; TRBD1 matches at 9 bases. The J segment lost 7 bases and the V segment lost 2 bases, leaving 5 bases of the junction unmatched. CDR3 length: 15 residues. Looked up from germline, CDR1 is KGHSY and CDR2 is FQNENV. The CDR3 is CASSQTGTGPEKLFF. The DNA for the CDR3 is TGTGCCAGCAGCCAAACCGGGACAGGGCCTGAAAAACTGTTTTTT. Full variable domain (outside the CDR3, taken from reference TRBV16 and TRBJ1-4): GEEVAQTPKHLVRGEGQKAKLYCAPIKGHSYVFWYQQVLKNEFKFLISFQNENVFDETGMPKERFSAKCLPNSPCSLEIQATKLEDSAVYFCASSQTGTGPEKLFFGSGTQLSVL.

The chain uses TRBV5-1 and TRBJ1-4; 10 positions agree with TRBD1. With 3 bases clipped from V and 3 bases from J, the junction kept 5 bases outside the gene matches. The CDR3 has 16 amino acids. The germline V gene has CDR1 SGHRS and CDR2 YFSETQ. For the CDR3, the DNA is TGCGCCAGCAGCTGGGGACAGGGGATAGCTAATGAAAAACTGTTTTTT. This encodes CASSWGQGIANEKLFF.